This is a list of T cell receptor beta chains from one sample in a study of blood T cell repertoires in COVID-19. Clones were sequenced by immunoSEQ multiplex PCR, and TCRdb holds only the in-frame ones, with some missing. The sample yields just over 650,000 clones, 85% to 90% seen once. The sample was peripheral blood. The receptors stem from a woman between 18 and 29 years old with acute or convalescent COVID-19. Both conserved end residues are part of each CDR3. Fields, in order: V gene, J gene, clone size, D gene, CDR3 protein, CDR3 DNA. A D gene is named only where the DNA matches it firmly. Rows give clone size only sometimes, using once, few, many, or a class for an expanded clone.

v_gene: TRBV7-9
j_gene: TRBJ2-3
abundance: -
d_gene: TRBD2
CDR3aa: CASSLLAGEYF
CDR3nt: TGTGCCAGCAGCTTACTAGCGGGGGAGTATTTT

v_gene: TRBV19
j_gene: TRBJ1-5
abundance: -
d_gene: -
CDR3aa: CASTFRGTPEPQHF
CDR3nt: TGTGCCAGTACCTTCCGAGGCACCCCGGAGCCCCAGCATTTT

v_gene: TRBV2
j_gene: TRBJ1-2
abundance: -
d_gene: -
CDR3aa: CASSVMEGHGYTF
CDR3nt: TGTGCCAGCAGTGTGATGGAGGGCCATGGCTACACCTTC

v_gene: TRBV27
j_gene: TRBJ2-2
abundance: once
d_gene: -
CDR3aa: CASSLKTNTGELFF
CDR3nt: TGTGCCAGCAGTTTGAAGACAAACACCGGGGAGCTGTTTTTT

v_gene: TRBV7-2
j_gene: TRBJ1-5
abundance: many
d_gene: -
CDR3aa: CASSLSRDYQPQHF
CDR3nt: TGTGCCAGCAGCCTTAGCAGGGATTATCAGCCCCAGCATTTT

v_gene: TRBV11-2
j_gene: TRBJ1-6
abundance: -
d_gene: -
CDR3aa: CASSLVGRKNSPLHF
CDR3nt: TGTGCCAGCAGCTTAGTGGGCAGAAAGAATTCACCCCTCCACTTT

v_gene: TRBV2
j_gene: TRBJ1-2
abundance: -
d_gene: -
CDR3aa: CASSEGGKGYTF
CDR3nt: TGTGCCAGCAGTGAAGGTGGCAAAGGCTACACCTTC

v_gene: TRBV4-3
j_gene: TRBJ1-1
abundance: once
d_gene: -
CDR3aa: CASSQVRASAEAFF
CDR3nt: TGCGCCAGCAGCCAAGTGCGGGCGTCCGCTGAAGCTTTCTTT

v_gene: TRBV20-1
j_gene: TRBJ1-5
abundance: -
d_gene: TRBD1
CDR3aa: CSASGTGHSQPQHF
CDR3nt: TGCAGTGCTAGTGGGACAGGGCACAGTCAGCCCCAGCATTTT

v_gene: TRBV13
j_gene: TRBJ2-7
abundance: -
d_gene: TRBD1
CDR3aa: CASRSYRGRSEQYF
CDR3nt: TGTGCCAGCAGATCTTACAGGGGAAGGAGCGAGCAGTACTTC

v_gene: TRBV2
j_gene: TRBJ1-1
abundance: -
d_gene: -
CDR3aa: CASIPESGWMNTEAFF
CDR3nt: TGTGCCAGCATCCCCGAGTCAGGGTGGATGAACACTGAAGCTTTCTTT

v_gene: TRBV27
j_gene: TRBJ2-2
abundance: -
d_gene: TRBD1
CDR3aa: CASRPGGTGELFF
CDR3nt: TGTGCCAGCAGGCCAGGGGGAACCGGGGAGCTGTTTTTT

v_gene: TRBV5-1
j_gene: TRBJ2-6
abundance: -
d_gene: TRBD1
CDR3aa: CASSVPGQLSGANVLTF
CDR3nt: TGCGCCAGCAGCGTACCGGGACAGCTCTCTGGGGCCAACGTCCTGACTTTC

v_gene: TRBV27
j_gene: TRBJ1-5
abundance: -
d_gene: TRBD1
CDR3aa: CASSPMPGQNSNQPQHF
CDR3nt: TGTGCCAGCAGCCCGATGCCGGGACAGAATAGCAATCAGCCCCAGCATTTT

v_gene: TRBV6-1
j_gene: TRBJ1-2
abundance: -
d_gene: -
CDR3aa: CASSEVMSGAHGYTF
CDR3nt: TGTGCCAGCAGTGAAGTAATGTCAGGGGCGCATGGCTACACCTTC

v_gene: TRBV2
j_gene: TRBJ2-2
abundance: -
d_gene: TRBD1
CDR3aa: CASSETRGHGGELFF
CDR3nt: TGTGCCAGCAGTGAGACCAGGGGGCATGGCGGGGAGCTGTTTTTT

v_gene: TRBV6-2/TRBV6-3
j_gene: TRBJ2-5
abundance: -
d_gene: -
CDR3aa: CASSYIQETQYF
CDR3nt: TGTGCCAGCAGTTATATCCAAGAGACCCAGTACTTC

v_gene: TRBV15
j_gene: TRBJ2-1
abundance: -
d_gene: TRBD2
CDR3aa: CATSRAVAGPDEQFF
CDR3nt: TGTGCCACCAGCAGAGCGGTAGCGGGCCCCGATGAGCAGTTCTTC

v_gene: TRBV10-3
j_gene: TRBJ1-1
abundance: -
d_gene: -
CDR3aa: CAIIKTGLNTEAFF
CDR3nt: TGTGCCATCATTAAAACAGGGCTGAACACTGAAGCTTTCTTT

v_gene: TRBV6-5
j_gene: TRBJ1-3
abundance: -
d_gene: -
CDR3aa: CASTSDSASGNTIYF
CDR3nt: TGTGCCAGCACAAGTGACAGCGCCTCTGGAAACACCATATATTTT

v_gene: TRBV5-1
j_gene: TRBJ2-6
abundance: -
d_gene: -
CDR3aa: CASSSTGFSGANVLTF
CDR3nt: TGCGCCAGCAGCTCGACGGGATTCTCTGGGGCCAACGTCCTGACTTTC

v_gene: TRBV18
j_gene: TRBJ2-5
abundance: -
d_gene: TRBD1
CDR3aa: CASSSQDRPLGGTQYF
CDR3nt: TGTGCCAGCTCATCACAGGACAGGCCTCTTGGGGGGACCCAGTACTTC

v_gene: TRBV24-1
j_gene: TRBJ2-7
abundance: -
d_gene: TRBD1
CDR3aa: CATSDLETGAPYEQYF
CDR3nt: TGTGCCACCAGTGATTTGGAGACAGGGGCCCCCTACGAGCAGTACTTC

v_gene: TRBV5-6
j_gene: TRBJ1-3
abundance: -
d_gene: TRBD1
CDR3aa: CASSYRGTGSGNTIYF
CDR3nt: TGTGCCAGCAGCTACCGCGGGACAGGCTCTGGAAACACCATATATTTT

v_gene: TRBV28
j_gene: TRBJ2-7
abundance: -
d_gene: -
CDR3aa: CASSSSYEQYF
CDR3nt: TGTGCCAGCAGTTCCTCGTACGAGCAGTACTTC

v_gene: TRBV19
j_gene: TRBJ2-7
abundance: -
d_gene: -
CDR3aa: CASSLTDSYEQYF
CDR3nt: TGTGCCAGTAGTCTAACAGATTCCTACGAGCAGTACTTC

v_gene: TRBV12-3/TRBV12-4
j_gene: TRBJ1-1
abundance: -
d_gene: -
CDR3aa: CASSIWGVTEAFF
CDR3nt: TGTGCCAGCAGTATCTGGGGCGTCACTGAAGCTTTCTTT

v_gene: TRBV12-3/TRBV12-4
j_gene: TRBJ2-7
abundance: -
d_gene: -
CDR3aa: CASSRGHSYEQYF
CDR3nt: TGTGCCAGCAGTAGGGGACACTCCTACGAGCAGTACTTC

v_gene: TRBV6-5
j_gene: TRBJ1-6
abundance: -
d_gene: -
CDR3aa: CASSYYGSYSPLHF
CDR3nt: TGTGCCAGCAGTTACTACGGTAGTTATTCACCCCTCCACTTT

v_gene: TRBV6-5
j_gene: TRBJ1-1
abundance: -
d_gene: -
CDR3aa: CASSYSRDTEAFF
CDR3nt: TGTGCCAGCAGTTACTCCAGGGATACTGAAGCTTTCTTT

v_gene: TRBV24-1
j_gene: TRBJ1-5
abundance: -
d_gene: TRBD1
CDR3aa: CATSDSGTASNQPQHF
CDR3nt: TGTGCCACCAGTGACTCCGGGACAGCCAGCAATCAGCCCCAGCATTTT

v_gene: TRBV6-1
j_gene: TRBJ2-7
abundance: once
d_gene: TRBD1
CDR3aa: CASSDSDGTVYEQYF
CDR3nt: TGTGCCAGCAGTGATTCGGACGGGACAGTCTACGAGCAGTACTTC

v_gene: TRBV10-3
j_gene: TRBJ2-2
abundance: -
d_gene: -
CDR3aa: CAISESIRGRTDTGELFF
CDR3nt: TGTGCCATCAGTGAGTCGATTAGGGGCCGAACGGACACCGGGGAGCTGTTTTTT

v_gene: TRBV19
j_gene: TRBJ1-1
abundance: -
d_gene: TRBD1
CDR3aa: CATLGGLEAFF
CDR3nt: TGTGCCACCCTAGGGGGCTTAGAAGCTTTCTTT

v_gene: TRBV7-2
j_gene: TRBJ2-7
abundance: -
d_gene: TRBD1
CDR3aa: CASSLAPGQNYEQYF
CDR3nt: TGTGCCAGCAGCTTAGCGCCGGGACAGAACTACGAGCAGTACTTC

v_gene: TRBV30
j_gene: TRBJ2-7
abundance: -
d_gene: -
CDR3aa: CAWTPPYSSYEQYF
CDR3nt: TGTGCCTGGACTCCTCCTTATAGCTCCTACGAGCAGTACTTC

v_gene: TRBV30
j_gene: TRBJ2-1
abundance: -
d_gene: TRBD2
CDR3aa: CAWTLTASGGLGEQFF
CDR3nt: TGTGCCTGGACCCTTACGGCTAGCGGGGGGTTGGGTGAGCAGTTCTTC

v_gene: TRBV5-6
j_gene: TRBJ2-7
abundance: -
d_gene: -
CDR3aa: CASSPGVPHEQYF
CDR3nt: TGTGCCAGCAGTCCGGGAGTACCCCACGAGCAGTACTTC

v_gene: TRBV5-4
j_gene: TRBJ1-6
abundance: -
d_gene: TRBD1
CDR3aa: CASSFPGQGNSPLHF
CDR3nt: TGTGCCAGCAGCTTCCCCGGACAGGGGAATTCACCCCTCCACTTT

v_gene: TRBV4-1
j_gene: TRBJ1-2
abundance: -
d_gene: -
CDR3aa: CASSQVTGLGVWYGYTF
CDR3nt: TGCGCCAGCAGCCAAGTTACAGGGCTAGGAGTATGGTATGGCTACACCTTC

v_gene: TRBV7-7
j_gene: TRBJ2-6
abundance: -
d_gene: TRBD1
CDR3aa: CASSSDRVGANVLTF
CDR3nt: TGTGCCAGCAGCTCTGACAGGGTTGGGGCCAACGTCCTGACTTTC

v_gene: TRBV9
j_gene: TRBJ1-1
abundance: -
d_gene: -
CDR3aa: CASSAQGLNTEAFF
CDR3nt: TGTGCCAGCAGCGCCCAGGGATTGAACACTGAAGCTTTCTTT

v_gene: TRBV5-6
j_gene: TRBJ1-4
abundance: -
d_gene: -
CDR3aa: CASSLRGFNEKLFF
CDR3nt: TGTGCCAGCAGCTTGCGGGGGTTTAATGAAAAACTGTTTTTT

v_gene: TRBV13
j_gene: TRBJ1-1
abundance: -
d_gene: -
CDR3aa: CASSSPDKQIMNTEAFF
CDR3nt: TGTGCCAGCAGCTCTCCGGATAAACAGATCATGAACACTGAAGCTTTCTTT

v_gene: TRBV6-6
j_gene: TRBJ1-5
abundance: few
d_gene: -
CDR3aa: CARALWPQHF
CDR3nt: TGTGCCAGGGCCCTGTGGCCCCAGCATTTT

v_gene: TRBV18
j_gene: TRBJ1-2
abundance: -
d_gene: TRBD1
CDR3aa: CASSRDRNEYGYTF
CDR3nt: TGTGCCAGCTCTCGGGACAGAAATGAGTATGGCTACACCTTC

v_gene: TRBV5-4
j_gene: TRBJ2-5
abundance: -
d_gene: TRBD1
CDR3aa: CASSSRTGAETQYF
CDR3nt: TGTGCCAGCAGCTCTCGGACAGGAGCGGAGACCCAGTACTTC

v_gene: TRBV25-1
j_gene: TRBJ2-2
abundance: -
d_gene: -
CDR3aa: CASSELGGYANTGELFF
CDR3nt: TGTGCCAGCAGTGAATTAGGGGGTTACGCGAACACCGGGGAGCTGTTTTTT

v_gene: TRBV5-6
j_gene: TRBJ2-5
abundance: -
d_gene: TRBD2
CDR3aa: CASSPERGGGETQYF
CDR3nt: TGTGCCAGCAGTCCAGAGCGGGGGGGCGGAGAGACCCAGTACTTC

v_gene: TRBV19
j_gene: TRBJ1-4
abundance: -
d_gene: -
CDR3aa: CASSIAGGRAEKLFF
CDR3nt: TGTGCCAGTAGTATAGCTGGAGGACGGGCCGAAAAACTGTTTTTT

v_gene: TRBV14
j_gene: TRBJ2-7
abundance: -
d_gene: -
CDR3aa: CASSLGGATPYEQYF
CDR3nt: TGTGCCAGCAGCCTTGGAGGGGCCACGCCCTACGAGCAGTACTTC

v_gene: TRBV6-5
j_gene: TRBJ1-1
abundance: -
d_gene: TRBD1
CDR3aa: CASSFQGQGGTEAFF
CDR3nt: TGTGCCAGCAGTTTCCAGGGACAGGGAGGCACTGAAGCTTTCTTT